This record covers a single T cell receptor (beta chain). Its target is unknown. The CDR3 length is 16 residues. The germline CDR1 and CDR2 sequences are SEHNR and FQNEAQ (reference sequence). The germline V and J ends were trimmed by 1 base and 5 bases, with 14 bases remaining between them. The sample originates from a study of shared clonotypes between healthy human individuals. Overall study results and limits: Between a handful of donors, naive CD4 clonotypes were shared at a level of about 5%. Non-shared clonotypes were found to have lower generation probabilities than the clonotypes that were shared by all four of the sorted-subset donors.

The method was immunoSEQ multiplex PCR; TCRdb's version includes in-frame clones alone and lacks a portion of them. The table lists about 590,000 clones, less than 97% of them singletons. Naive CD8 populations comprised CD45RO-negative cells positively selected for CCR7, excluding terminally differentiated effector memory CD45RA+ cells. This chain uses TRBV7-9 with TRBJ2-2, with D perhaps matching TRBD2 (6 bases). The source material was naive CD8+ T cells sorted from blood. The sequence derives from a woman in her 30s in good health. The CDR3 reads CASSLVSGSGTGELFF. The CDR3 DNA follows: TGTGCCAGCAGCTTAGTGTCCGGGAGCGGGACCGGGGAGCTGTTTTTT.